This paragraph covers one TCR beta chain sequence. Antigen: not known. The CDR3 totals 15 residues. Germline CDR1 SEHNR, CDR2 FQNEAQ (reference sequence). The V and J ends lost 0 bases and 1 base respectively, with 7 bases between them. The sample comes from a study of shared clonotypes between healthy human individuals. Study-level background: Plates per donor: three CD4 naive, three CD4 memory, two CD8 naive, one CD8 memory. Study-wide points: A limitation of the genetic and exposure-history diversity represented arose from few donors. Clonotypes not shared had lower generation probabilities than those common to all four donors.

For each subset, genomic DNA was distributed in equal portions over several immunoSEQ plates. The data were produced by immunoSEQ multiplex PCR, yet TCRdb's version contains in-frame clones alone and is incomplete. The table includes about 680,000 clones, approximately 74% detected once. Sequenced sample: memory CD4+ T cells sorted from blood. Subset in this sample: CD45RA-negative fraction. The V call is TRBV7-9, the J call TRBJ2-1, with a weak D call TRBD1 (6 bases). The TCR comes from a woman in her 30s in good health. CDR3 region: CASSLAQGSYNEQFF. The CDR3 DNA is TGTGCCAGCAGCTTAGCACAGGGATCCTACAATGAGCAGTTCTTC.